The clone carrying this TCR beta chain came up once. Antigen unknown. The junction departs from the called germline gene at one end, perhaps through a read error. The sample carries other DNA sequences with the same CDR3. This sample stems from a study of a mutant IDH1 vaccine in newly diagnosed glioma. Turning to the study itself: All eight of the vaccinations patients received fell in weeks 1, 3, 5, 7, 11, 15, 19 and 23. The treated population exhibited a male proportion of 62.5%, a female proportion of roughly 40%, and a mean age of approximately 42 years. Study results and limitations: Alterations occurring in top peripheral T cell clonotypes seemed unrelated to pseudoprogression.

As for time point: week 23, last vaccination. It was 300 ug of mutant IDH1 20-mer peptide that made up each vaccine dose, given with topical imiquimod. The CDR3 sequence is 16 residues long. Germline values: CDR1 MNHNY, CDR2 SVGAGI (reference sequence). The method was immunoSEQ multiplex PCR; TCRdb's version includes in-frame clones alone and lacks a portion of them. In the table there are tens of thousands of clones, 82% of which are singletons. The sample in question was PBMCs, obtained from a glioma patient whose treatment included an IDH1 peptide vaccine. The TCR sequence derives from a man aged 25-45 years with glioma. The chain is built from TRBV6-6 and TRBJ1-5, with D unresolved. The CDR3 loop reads CASSYGPDRPNQPQHF. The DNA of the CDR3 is TGTGCCAGCAGTTACGGCCCCGATCGTCCCAATCAGCCCCAACATTTT.